Listed below are T cell receptor beta chains from one sample, sequenced in a study of shared clonotypes between healthy human individuals. Clones were sequenced by immunoSEQ multiplex PCR, and TCRdb holds only the in-frame ones, with some missing. The sample carries fewer than 650,000 clones, 70% to 80% recorded once. What was sequenced was PBMCs. These receptors came from a woman aged 40 to 50 in good health. Some clones in this sample may be carry-over from other donors' samples. Both conserved end residues are part of each CDR3. Fields, in order: clone size, J gene, D gene, V gene, CDR3 DNA, CDR3 protein. The D gene is left open where the match is weak. Clone size is not always given. Where it is, it says once, few, many or a class for expanded clones.

abundance: once; j_gene: TRBJ2-1; d_gene: -; v_gene: TRBV18; CDR3nt: TGTGCCAGCTCACCGACAGCCTACAATGAGCAGTTCTTC; CDR3aa: CASSPTAYNEQFF
abundance: -; j_gene: TRBJ2-5; d_gene: TRBD1; v_gene: TRBV30; CDR3nt: TGTGCCTGGGACAGGGGATGGGAGACCCAGTACTTC; CDR3aa: CAWDRGWETQYF
abundance: -; j_gene: TRBJ1-1; d_gene: -; v_gene: TRBV6-1; CDR3nt: TGTGCCAGCAGTGAAGTCAGGGGTGGCGGCACTGAAGCTTTCTTT; CDR3aa: CASSEVRGGGTEAFF
abundance: few; j_gene: TRBJ1-4; d_gene: -; v_gene: TRBV4-3; CDR3nt: TGCGCCAGCAGCCAAGTAGGTTCAACTAATGAAAAACTGTTTTTT; CDR3aa: CASSQVGSTNEKLFF
abundance: once; j_gene: TRBJ1-5; d_gene: TRBD1; v_gene: TRBV13; CDR3nt: TGTGCCAGCAGCGTAGGGGGGACAGGGATCGGGCAGCCCCAGCATTTT; CDR3aa: CASSVGGTGIGQPQHF
abundance: -; j_gene: TRBJ1-3; d_gene: -; v_gene: TRBV29-1; CDR3nt: TGCAGCCACTCCCAAGGCTCTGGAAACACCATATATTTT; CDR3aa: CSHSQGSGNTIYF
abundance: few; j_gene: TRBJ2-1; d_gene: -; v_gene: TRBV6-4; CDR3nt: TGTGCCAGCAGTGACTGGCTGGGAGGCAATGAGCAGTTCTTC; CDR3aa: CASSDWLGGNEQFF
abundance: -; j_gene: TRBJ2-7; d_gene: TRBD2; v_gene: TRBV7-2; CDR3nt: TGTGCCAGCAGCTTGGGCGGGGGGAACTCCTACGAGCAGTACTTC; CDR3aa: CASSLGGGNSYEQYF
abundance: -; j_gene: TRBJ1-3; d_gene: -; v_gene: TRBV27; CDR3nt: TGTGCCAGCAGTTTGAGAGGGCGGCAGGGGACTGGAAACACCATATATTTT; CDR3aa: CASSLRGRQGTGNTIYF
abundance: -; j_gene: TRBJ2-5; d_gene: TRBD2; v_gene: TRBV19; CDR3nt: TGTGCCAGCAGTCGGACTAGCGGGAGGGAAGAGACCCAGTACTTC; CDR3aa: CASSRTSGREETQYF
abundance: -; j_gene: TRBJ1-1; d_gene: -; v_gene: TRBV7-9; CDR3nt: TGTGCCAGCAGCTTATTCGTGGGGGGCCCTGAAGCTTTCTTT; CDR3aa: CASSLFVGGPEAFF
abundance: few; j_gene: TRBJ1-2; d_gene: -; v_gene: TRBV29-1; CDR3nt: TGCAGCACTAAGGGGGTCGTCTATGGCTACACCTTC; CDR3aa: CSTKGVVYGYTF
abundance: -; j_gene: TRBJ1-2; d_gene: TRBD1; v_gene: TRBV18; CDR3nt: TGTGCCAGCTCACCCGGACAGGGTGGATATGGCTACACCTTC; CDR3aa: CASSPGQGGYGYTF
abundance: -; j_gene: TRBJ2-7; d_gene: -; v_gene: TRBV5-6; CDR3nt: TGTGCCAGCAGCCTCGACCGGTACGAGCAGTACTTC; CDR3aa: CASSLDRYEQYF
abundance: -; j_gene: TRBJ2-5; d_gene: TRBD1; v_gene: TRBV6-1; CDR3nt: TGTGCCAGCACCAAGGGACAGGGAATCCAAGAGACCCAGTACTTC; CDR3aa: CASTKGQGIQETQYF
abundance: many; j_gene: TRBJ2-7; d_gene: -; v_gene: TRBV30; CDR3nt: TGTGCCTGGAGTTGGACCCCGGGGGTCTACGAGCAGTACTTC; CDR3aa: CAWSWTPGVYEQYF
abundance: -; j_gene: TRBJ2-6; d_gene: TRBD1; v_gene: TRBV5-4; CDR3nt: TGTGCCAGCGCCGGGACAGGGGCCTCTGGGGCCAACGTCCTGACTTTC; CDR3aa: CASAGTGASGANVLTF
abundance: -; j_gene: TRBJ2-3; d_gene: -; v_gene: TRBV28; CDR3nt: TGTGCCAGCGGTTTCTTAACAGATACGCAGTATTTT; CDR3aa: CASGFLTDTQYF
abundance: once; j_gene: TRBJ1-1; d_gene: -; v_gene: TRBV28; CDR3nt: TGTGCCAGCAGTGGAGTCCTATTTAACACTGAAGCTTTCTTT; CDR3aa: CASSGVLFNTEAFF
abundance: -; j_gene: TRBJ2-1; d_gene: -; v_gene: TRBV7-2; CDR3nt: TGTGCCAGCAGCTTCGATCTAGTAGTGTCCAATGAGCAGTTCTTC; CDR3aa: CASSFDLVVSNEQFF
abundance: -; j_gene: TRBJ2-5; d_gene: TRBD2; v_gene: TRBV5-4; CDR3nt: TGTGCCAGCAGCTTGCCTAGCGGGAGAGAGACCCAGTACTTC; CDR3aa: CASSLPSGRETQYF
abundance: -; j_gene: TRBJ2-2; d_gene: -; v_gene: TRBV9; CDR3nt: TGTGCCAGCAGCTCCCAGGGGGGCCTTACGGGGGAGCTGTTTTTT; CDR3aa: CASSSQGGLTGELFF
abundance: -; j_gene: TRBJ1-1; d_gene: -; v_gene: TRBV28; CDR3nt: TGTGCCAGCAGTTTGGGCGGGGGCGCCGGCACTGAAGCTTTCTTT; CDR3aa: CASSLGGGAGTEAFF